This T cell receptor beta chain was sequenced for a study of T cell responses to AZD1222 COVID-19 vaccine. General study findings and limits: Baseline seropositives among AZD1222 recipients totaled only five or six.

TCRdb's copy holds only in-frame clones and misses some; the assay was immunoSEQ multiplex PCR. The data show 65,000 to 75,000 clones, with 80% to 85% seen just once and 21% held by the top ten. Notes on this clone: The antigen remains undetermined.

Trimming took 7 bases from V and 2 from J, leaving 9 bases between them. Looked up from germline, CDR1 is MNHEY and CDR2 is SVGAGI. The CDR3 runs 12 residues. Sequenced material: peripheral blood, taken on day 0 of AZD1222 vaccination. The chain recombines TRBV6-5 with TRBJ2-7; unclear D gene. This TCR came from an adult in good health. CDR3 residues: CASTSGTYEQYF. In nucleotides, the CDR3 is TGTGCCAGCACTTCCGGAACCTACGAGCAGTACTTC.